This T cell receptor beta chain was found in a study of blood T cell repertoires in COVID-19 (TCRdb year 2020). Context from the whole study: Collaborator samples came from the United States, Italy and Spain and covered acute and convalescent phases of COVID-19. The material from the prospective study consisted of cDNA or gDNA derived from T cells, B-cell-depleted T cells, or PBMCs. Where available, HLA class I and class II types were taken from metadata supplied by the sample provider and were not determined by assay-based typing. Samples came from the ongoing ImmuneRACE study (first 160 participants) plus 1,254 subjects from 6 global collaborators. A de-identified subject ID, COVID-19 status, age in years and sex were almost always included in the sample metadata. A freely available public database, intended as a resource for researchers studying the immune response to SARS-CoV-2, is where the repertoires were released. Subjects who had been exposed to COVID-19, were actively infected with it, or had recovered from it provided the deeply sampled blood TCRbeta repertoires that made up the dataset.

Each collaborating institution followed its own protocols to collect whole blood in K2EDTA tubes. Collaborator samples were shipped for TCRbeta analysis as frozen whole blood, isolated PBMCs, or DNA extracted from either sample type. Results and caveats for the whole study, not just this receptor: The quantity of clinical and demographic metadata differed by source and by participant and was supplied without curation.

TCRbeta CDR3 regions were amplified from genomic DNA by means of the immunoSEQ Assay, a bias-controlled multiplex PCR. For the original study's pipeline: Within the assay, amplification of reference gene primers was used to estimate how many nucleated cells each sample contained. To quantify the absolute abundance of each unique TCRbeta CDR3 rearrangement, sequence reads were collapsed and filtered. For each sample, productive Simpson clonality was calculated as the square root of Simpson's diversity index over productive rearrangements. TCRdb re-hosts the immuneACCESS table, in-frame sequences only. Its copies lack some clones; in the studies checked, an unresolved V gene accounts for under half of them, and the cause for the rest is not known. V, J and clone size derive from that table, while D and trimming were established from the DNA sequence. In this sample the table shows around 140,000 clones, approximately 80% of which occur a single time. The ten top clones hold roughly 9.1% of the sample.

Notes on this clone: Which antigen it targets is not known. The record has no base qualities; no much larger clone is one base away.

V loses 3 bases, J loses 3 bases, and the germline ends lie 16 bases apart. Per the germline V gene, ENHRY is the CDR1 and SYGVKD is the CDR2. The CDR3 sequence holds 16 residues, the cysteine and phenylalanine included. Of all the DNA, just the CDR3 is kept, 48 bases in frame from base 1. The sample was peripheral blood. The chain couples TRBV10-3 to TRBJ2-3; TRBD1 might be the D gene, on 6 matching bases. The receptor was isolated from a woman aged 60-75 years with active or convalescent COVID-19. Here the CDR3 is given as CAISESILGATDTQYF. The sequence in DNA is TGTGCCATCAGTGAAAGTATTCTGGGGGCAACAGATACGCAGTATTTT.